The entry that follows covers one TCR beta chain sequence. No antigen is known for it. The germline V gene encodes CDR1 LGHNT and CDR2 FRNRAP. Trimming took 3 bases from V and 8 from J, leaving 13 bases between them. The CDR3 is 13 residues long. The sample is drawn from a study of cytomegalovirus exposure and HLA in healthy donors. Overall study: The same platform as the 500 to 700 first-cohort repertoires was used for the 120 validation repertoires, a later analysis reported. General study findings and limits: In a later analysis, first-cohort TCR clusters were found to tend to co-occur in the approximately 120 validation repertoires. Most TCRs appeared rarely, but some public TCRs recurred in many donors.

Clones were read by immunoSEQ multiplex PCR, and TCRdb kept only the in-frame ones, dropping some. The table shows fewer than 250,000 clones, with 87% occurring only once. Sequencing was carried out using PBMCs. This clonotype was obtained from a woman aged 18-35 years in good health and CMV-seropositive. V gene TRBV12-5 combines with J gene TRBJ1-1; tentatively, D is TRBD1 (6 bases). The CDR3 loop is CASGFAPDREAFF. The CDR3 bases are TGTGCTAGTGGTTTTGCCCCAGACAGGGAAGCTTTCTTT.